Shown below are 14 T cell receptor beta chains from a single sample sequenced in a study of blood T cell repertoires in COVID-19 (dated by TCRdb to 2020 to 2022). Library prep was done by the immunoSEQ multiplex PCR assay. TCRdb took this table from immuneACCESS and kept in-frame rearrangements with V and J called. Such tables lack part of the clones; where checked against another copy, unresolved V genes explain under half of the gap, and the rest is unexplained. The sample includes roughly 220,000 clones, with approximately 84% observed a single time. Of the sample, approximately 16% falls within the top ten clones. The source material was PBMCs or T cells enriched from blood (not recorded which). These receptors originate from a middle-aged man who had recovered from COVID-19.

This clone has a single count. V gene TRBV3-1 (or the pseudogene TRBV3-2) combines with J gene TRBJ1-2; possible D gene TRBD1, 6 bases. This CDR3 has 13 amino acids. Germline lookup yields CDR1 LGHDT and CDR2 YNNKEL (reference sequence). Trimming shortened V by 2 bases and J by 7 bases, and 11 bases separated the two germline ends. CDR3 DNA sequence: TGTGCCAGCAGCCAACCCGGGACATTTGGCTACACCTTC. Its protein is CASSQPGTFGYTF.

The chain couples TRBV6-2 or TRBV6-3 to TRBJ1-5; TRBD1 matches 7 bases. The CDR3 extends over 17 amino acids. Germline V gene data show CDR1 as MNHEY and CDR2 as SVGEGT. The V and J ends lost 0 bases and 0 bases, in that order; junction bases with no gene match: 5. CDR3: CASSYSGTDSSNQPQHF. DNA for the CDR3: TGTGCCAGCAGTTACTCCGGGACAGATAGTAGCAATCAGCCCCAGCATTTT.

The chain joins TRBV7-9 to TRBJ2-5; the D gene is possibly TRBD1 (6 bases). This CDR3 has 15 amino acids. Trimming took off 5 bases at V and 5 bases at J, with 18 bases between the two ends. Germline values: CDR1 SEHNR, CDR2 FQNEAQ (reference sequence). This CDR3 is CASSIGVQGRETQYF. The CDR3 coding sequence is TGTGCCAGCAGCATAGGGGTACAGGGTCGCGAGACCCAGTACTTC. Full variable domain (remainder filled in from reference TRBV7-9 and TRBJ2-5): DTGVSQNPRHKITKRGQNVTFRCDPISEHNRLYWYRQTLGQGPEFLTYFQNEAQLEKSRLLSDRFSAERPKGSFSTLEIQRTEQGDSAMYLCASSIGVQGRETQYFGPGTRLLVL.

The gene calls are TRBV5-4 and TRBJ1-6; 9 bases are a match to TRBD1. Germline assignment: CDR1 SGHNT and CDR2 YYREEE (reference sequence). This CDR3 has 15 residues. V shed 1 base and J 8 bases; nucleotides not matched to a gene: 4. The CDR3 bases are TGTGCCAGCAGCTTGCTGGGGACAGGGTATTCACCCCTCCACTTT. Protein product: CASSLLGTGYSPLHF.

This rearrangement joins TRBV28 to TRBJ2-7; 9 nucleotides agree with TRBD1. The CDR3 sequence is 15 residues long. Germline-derived CDR1 and CDR2 are MDHEN and SYDVKM. Trimming removed 7 bases from V and 5 bases from J; junction bases left unmatched: 12. The CDR3 DNA reads TGTGCCAGCATCTCCTCCGGGACAGGGTATCACGAGCAGTACTTC. It codes for CASISSGTGYHEQYF.

The rearrangement links TRBV7-8 to TRBJ2-7; 7 nucleotides align to TRBD2. Germline V gene lookup returns CDR1 SGHVS and CDR2 FQNEAQ. The CDR3 spans 15 residues. Germline trimming cut 0 bases from V and 2 bases from J; bases unmatched to any gene: 4. This chain's CDR3 is CASSLAGGGPYEQYF. As DNA, the CDR3 is TGTGCCAGCAGCTTAGCGGGGGGAGGGCCCTACGAGCAGTACTTC.

The rearrangement joins TRBV28 to TRBJ2-2, with a weak D call TRBD2 (5 bases). Trimming took 4 bases from V and 6 from J, leaving 9 bases between them. The CDR3 covers 13 residues. Per the germline V gene, CDR1 is MDHEN and CDR2 is SYDVKM. CDR3 residues: CASSSGWAGELFF. The CDR3 nucleotides read TGTGCCAGCAGTTCGGGATGGGCCGGGGAGCTGTTTTTT.

The chain links TRBV5-5 to TRBJ1-3, with 9 bases fitting TRBD1. The CDR3 covers 18 residues. Per the germline V gene, CDR1 is SGHKS and CDR2 is YYEKEE (reference sequence). V shed 2 bases, J shed 4 bases, and the junction held 13 bases outside the gene matches. This CDR3 is CASSFTIAGTGSGNTIYF. The DNA for the CDR3 is TGTGCCAGCAGCTTTACGATTGCCGGGACAGGGTCCGGAAACACCATATATTTT.

This clone has more than one count but fewer than ten. The genes are TRBV6-5 and TRBJ1-2, with D perhaps matching TRBD1 (5 bases). The CDR3 has 15 residues. Per germline, CDR1 MNHEY and CDR2 SVGAGI. With 0 bases removed from V and 7 bases from J, the gap between germline ends came to 15 bases. CDR3 sequence reads: CASSYSGQGRAGYTF. In nucleotides, the CDR3 is TGTGCCAGCAGTTACTCGGGGCAGGGCCGAGCTGGCTACACCTTC.

The chain links TRBV30 to TRBJ2-7; a weak D match, TRBD1 (6 bases). V lost 2 bases and J 5 bases, leaving 16 bases between the germline ends. This CDR3 comprises 14 residues. CDR1 and CDR2 from the germline V gene are GTSNPN and SVGIG (reference sequence). CDR3 residues: CAWSKQGPEDEQYF. The CDR3 DNA sequence: TGTGCCTGGAGTAAACAGGGCCCCGAGGACGAGCAGTACTTC.

CDR3 in amino acids: CASSKGGLSNQPQHF. DNA for the CDR3: TGTGCCAGCAGCAAAGGAGGGCTGAGCAATCAGCCCCAGCATTTT. The chain links TRBV21-1 to TRBJ1-5. TRBV21-1 is reported as a pseudogene. There are 15 residues in the CDR3.

The rearrangement uses TRBV28 and TRBJ2-3; tentatively, D is TRBD1 (5 bases). CDR1 MDHEN and CDR2 SYDVKM come from the germline V gene. CDR3 length: 12 residues. Trimming took 5 bases from V and 5 from J, leaving 8 bases between them. CDR3 sequence (DNA): TGTGCCAGCAGTGGCCAGGGAGATACGCAGTATTTT. Translated, it gives CASSGQGDTQYF.

The V gene is TRBV5-8, the J gene TRBJ1-1; tentatively, D is TRBD1 (6 bases). Germline CDR1 and CDR2: SGHTS and YDEGEE. This CDR3 contains 15 residues. The V end was cut by 1 base, the J end by 1 base, with 11 bases between. CDR3: CASSLRGARNTEAFF. As DNA, the CDR3 is TGTGCCAGCAGCTTGCGGGGGGCTCGGAACACTGAAGCTTTCTTT. Complete variable domain (other parts from reference TRBV5-8 and TRBJ1-1): EAGVTQSPTHLIKTRGQQATLRCSPISGHTSVYWYQQALGLGLQFLLWYDEGEERNRGNFPPRFSGRQFPNYSSELNVNALELEDSALYLCASSLRGARNTEAFFGQGTRLTVV.

V usage is TRBV7-2 and J usage is TRBJ2-2; D ambiguous. Trimming stripped 7 bases from V and 5 bases from J, with 17 bases between. The CDR3 loop spans 15 amino acids. From germline, CDR1 is SGHTA and CDR2 FQGNSA. The CDR3 nucleotides read TGTGCCAGCACCTACAGTACAGACGTGACCGGGGAGCTGTTTTTT. Translating it yields CASTYSTDVTGELFF.